These 29 T cell receptor beta chains were sequenced from one sample in a study of OX40 agonist ivuxolimab in advanced cancers. The protocol was immunoSEQ multiplex PCR, while the TCRdb copy is restricted to in-frame clones and leaves out a portion. Of about 7,000 clones listed, over 60% are singletons. The input for sequencing was CD4+ or CD8+ T cells sorted from blood, taken in a trial of the OX40 agonist ivuxolimab. The receptors come from an adult with an advanced solid tumor such as melanoma, head and neck, liver or kidney cancer.

The rearrangement joins TRBV9 to TRBJ1-5; TRBD1 might be the D (5 bases). V lost 7 bases, J lost 5 bases, and 10 bases lay in between. This CDR3 spans 12 amino acids. Germline-derived CDR1 and CDR2 are SGDLS and YYNGEE. The CDR3 protein is CASGPGDQPQHF. CDR3 DNA sequence: TGTGCCAGCGGGCCGGGGGATCAGCCCCAGCATTTT.

This rearrangement joins TRBV4-2 to TRBJ2-7, with 8 bases aligning to TRBD2. V was pared by 4 bases and J by 0 bases, with 5 bases of the junction left unmatched. The CDR3 totals 15 residues. The germline gives CDR1 LGHNA, CDR2 YNFKEQ. CDR3 residues: CASSPKREPSYEQYF. The CDR3 DNA is TGTGCCAGCAGCCCCAAGCGGGAGCCCTCCTACGAGCAGTACTTC.

The chain combines TRBV28 with TRBJ1-4; D gene uncertain. Germline V CDR1 and CDR2: MDHEN, SYDVKM. V shed 3 bases and J shed 13 bases, with 15 bases lying between them. The CDR3 runs 13 residues. In DNA, the CDR3 is TGTGCCAGCAGTTTTCTCCGAAGGACGGGACTGTTTTTT. This translates into CASSFLRRTGLFF.

The chain's CDR3 is CASSVEGANQPQHF. The CDR3 coding sequence is TGTGCCAGCAGCGTAGAGGGAGCCAATCAGCCCCAGCATTTT. The chain combines TRBV9 with TRBJ1-5; D is undetermined. CDR1 is SGDLS, CDR2 YYNGEE, per germline. Trimming stripped 0 bases from V and 3 bases from J, with 7 bases between. CDR3 length: 14 residues.

The chain links TRBV28 to TRBJ2-7, with D possibly being TRBD2 (5 bases). This CDR3 has 14 residues. Per germline, CDR1 MDHEN and CDR2 SYDVKM. V dropped 6 bases and J dropped 6 bases, with 18 bases sitting between them. The CDR3 spells CASSRFGDEGEQYF. DNA for the CDR3: TGTGCCAGCAGCCGATTCGGGGATGAGGGCGAGCAGTACTTC.

This rearrangement joins TRBV5-4 to TRBJ2-1, with 14 bases aligning to TRBD2. Germline loops: CDR1 SGHNT, CDR2 YYREEE (reference sequence). V lost 9 bases, J lost 9 bases, and 11 bases stayed unmatched. The CDR3 is made up of 15 amino acids. The CDR3: CATSLTSGRAGEQFF. In nucleotides, the CDR3 is TGTGCCACCTCCCTGACTAGCGGGAGGGCCGGTGAGCAGTTCTTC.

CDR3 sequence (DNA): TGTGCCAGCAACAACTACGGGGGCAATGAGCAGTTCTTC. It is translated as CASNNYGGNEQFF. The J gene is TRBJ2-1, the V gene TRBV6-5; a possible D gene is TRBD2 (6 bases). The CDR3 sequence is 13 residues long. Per germline, CDR1 MNHEY and CDR2 SVGAGI. V lost 7 bases to trimming and J lost 6 bases, with 13 bases between them.

The chain carries TRBV4-1 and TRBJ2-5, with 11 bases aligning to TRBD2. The J segment lost 3 bases and the V segment lost 7 bases, leaving 1 base of the junction unmatched. This CDR3 contains 13 residues. Germline CDR1 is MGHRA and CDR2 is YSYEKL. The CDR3 DNA reads as TGCGCCAGCATGGGACTAGCGGAAGAGACCCAGTACTTC. Amino acids: CASMGLAEETQYF.

CDR3 region: CASSLTLSYEQYF. The DNA for the CDR3 is TGTGCCAGCAGTTTAACACTCAGCTACGAGCAGTACTTC. The genes are TRBV27 and TRBJ2-7; D gene unclear. CDR1 is MNHEY, CDR2 SMNVEV, per germline (reference sequence). CDR3 length equals 13 residues. Trimming left V 2 bases short and J 3 bases short, with 8 bases between.

The CDR3 here is CASSVDRLYGYTF. For the CDR3, the DNA is TGTGCCAGCAGTGTTGACCGATTATATGGCTACACCTTC. The chain uses TRBV28 and TRBJ1-2; D ambiguous. This CDR3 has 13 residues. Trimming cost V 5 bases and J 5 bases, with 12 bases left between them. The germline gives CDR1 MDHEN, CDR2 SYDVKM.

The chain recombines TRBV5-6 with TRBJ2-3, with D tentatively TRBD1 (6 bases). CDR1 and CDR2 from the germline V gene are SGHDT and YYEEEE. Trimming took off 1 base at V and 4 bases at J, with 10 bases between the two ends. The CDR3 spans 14 residues. The CDR3 loop reads CASSLSGDADTQYF. Here the CDR3 DNA reads TGTGCCAGCAGCTTGTCAGGGGATGCAGATACGCAGTATTTT.

This clone was seen a single time. The J gene is TRBJ1-2, the V gene TRBV6-5; D may be TRBD1 (6 bases). Germline lookup yields CDR1 MNHEY and CDR2 SVGAGI. V shed 5 bases and J shed 6 bases, with 16 bases lying between them. The CDR3 extends over 14 amino acids. CDR3 coding DNA: TGTGCCAGCAGTGTACAAGGGGGTAAAGATGGCTACACCTTC. Residues: CASSVQGGKDGYTF.

This chain uses TRBV15 with TRBJ1-4, with TRBD1 matching 10 bases. This CDR3 has 15 amino acids. V was pared by 5 bases and J by 7 bases, with 7 bases of the junction left unmatched. Germline V CDR1 and CDR2: LNHNV, YYDKDF (reference sequence). The chain's CDR3 is CATSSFGTGAEKLFF. Written as DNA, the CDR3 is TGTGCCACCAGCTCCTTTGGGACAGGGGCTGAAAAACTGTTTTTT.

V gene TRBV29-1 combines with J gene TRBJ2-7; weak D call: TRBD1 (8 bases). Germline CDR1 reads SQVTM; CDR2 reads ANQGSEA. The V and J ends lost 2 bases and 4 bases respectively, with 12 bases between them. CDR3 length equals 13 residues. CDR3: CSVETGGGYEQYF. CDR3 DNA sequence: TGCAGCGTTGAAACAGGGGGGGGTTACGAGCAGTACTTC.

This clone was seen only once. This chain joins TRBV28 and TRBJ1-2, with 12 bases aligning to TRBD1. Losses at the gene ends were 6 bases for V and 0 bases for J; bases not matched to a gene: 2. Germline V CDR1 and CDR2: MDHEN, SYDVKM. The CDR3 is 15 residues long. In DNA, the CDR3 is TGTGCCAGCAGGGGGGACAGGGGGCCTAACTATGGCTACACCTTC. It encodes CASRGDRGPNYGYTF.

The rearrangement joins TRBV11-1 to TRBJ1-1, with TRBD1 matching 10 bases. The CDR3 extends over 15 amino acids. V was clipped by 3 bases and J by 4 bases; unmatched bases: 5. Germline CDR1 and CDR2: SGHAT and FQDESV (reference sequence). The CDR3 region has the DNA TGTGCCAGCAGCTTCTGGGACAGGGGAGGCACTGAAGCTTTCTTT. Protein sequence: CASSFWDRGGTEAFF.

This clone is classed as medium-sized. This chain connects TRBV14 to TRBJ2-1; 13 bases align to TRBD2. This CDR3 region has 16 residues. Germline loops: CDR1 SGHDN, CDR2 FVKESK. Trimming took 5 bases from V and 3 from J; bases not matched to a gene: 4. This CDR3 reads CASSLLAGGSYNEQFF. The CDR3 bases are TGTGCCAGCAGCTTACTAGCGGGAGGGAGCTACAATGAGCAGTTCTTC.

This chain links TRBV7-9 with TRBJ2-7; D perhaps matches TRBD2 (5 bases). V lost 4 bases, J lost 3 bases, and 10 bases lay in between. Germline-derived CDR1 and CDR2 are SEHNR and FQNEAQ (reference sequence). The CDR3 has 13 amino acids. The CDR3 region is CASSSDGGYEQYF. CDR3 bases: TGTGCCAGCAGCTCGGACGGAGGCTACGAGCAGTACTTC.

In DNA, the CDR3 is TGCGCCAGCAGCTTGGGACAGGTAGCTTGGGACACCATATATTTT. Residues: CASSLGQVAWDTIYF. The chain carries TRBV5-1 and TRBJ1-3; perhaps TRBD1 as D (6 bases). This CDR3 spans 15 amino acids. V lost 0 bases and J 8 bases, leaving 15 bases between the germline ends. Germline CDR1 reads SGHRS; CDR2 reads YFSETQ.

This rearrangement joins TRBV7-4 to TRBJ2-7; 8 bases are a match to TRBD2. Trimming took 6 bases from V and 7 from J; bases not matched to a gene: 17. Germline V gene lookup returns CDR1 SGHVT and CDR2 SQSDAQ. The length of the CDR3 is 16 residues. The CDR3 DNA follows: TGTGCCAGCAGTTCTGAGAGGGAGCGGGAGAACCGGGAGCAGTACTTC. It translates to CASSSERERENREQYF.

In this sample, this clone turned up a few times. The chain has TRBV5-6 and TRBJ2-2; D is uncertain. The CDR3 contains 12 residues. Germline lookup yields CDR1 SGHDT and CDR2 YYEEEE. Trimming shortened V by 4 bases and J by 7 bases, and 8 bases separated the two germline ends. The CDR3 DNA is TGTGCCAGCAGCCATGGGTACGGGGAGCTGTTTTTT. Translated: CASSHGYGELFF.

The chain uses TRBV11-2 and TRBJ2-7; the match to TRBD2 covers 10 bases. This CDR3 is built from 15 residues. The germline V gene has CDR1 SGHAT and CDR2 FQNNGV. Trimming at V came to 2 bases and at J to 5 bases, leaving 6 bases not matched to a gene. The CDR3 region has the DNA TGTGCCAGCAGCTTACTAGCGGGAGTTGTCCACGAGCAGTACTTC. Amino acid sequence: CASSLLAGVVHEQYF.

In this sample, this clone is medium-sized (0.01 to 0.1%). The chain uses TRBV6-5 and TRBJ1-1, with D unclear. Trimming removed 4 bases from V and 5 bases from J, with 11 bases in between. This CDR3 contains 13 residues. Germline V gene data show CDR1 as MNHEY and CDR2 as SVGAGI. As DNA, the CDR3 is TGTGCCAGCAGTTTGAGTGAGCAGACTGAAGCTTTCTTT. Amino acids: CASSLSEQTEAFF.

The chain employs TRBV28 and TRBJ1-3, with a possible D match to TRBD1 (5 bases). The CDR3 has 15 residues. CDR1 and CDR2 (germline): MDHEN, SYDVKM. V shed 4 bases and J shed 2 bases, with 12 bases lying between them. The DNA of the CDR3 is TGTGCCAGCAGTTCCGGGACCTTTGCTGGAAACACCATATATTTT. Its protein is CASSSGTFAGNTIYF.

The V gene is TRBV6-5, the J gene TRBJ1-3; D not resolved. Deletions cut 7 bases from V and 4 bases from J, with 17 bases between. The CDR3 is made up of 15 amino acids. CDR1 is MNHEY, CDR2 SVGAGI, per germline. The CDR3: CASIPPAARGNTIYF. As DNA, the CDR3 is TGTGCCAGCATCCCTCCGGCAGCCCGCGGAAACACCATATATTTT.

V gene TRBV4-2 combines with J gene TRBJ2-5; possible D gene TRBD2, 6 bases. V lost 0 bases and J 3 bases, leaving 11 bases between the germline ends. The CDR3 loop spans 15 amino acids. From germline, CDR1 is LGHNA and CDR2 YNFKEQ. CDR3 sequence (DNA): TGTGCCAGCAGCCAAGATCGCACGGGGGAAGAGACCCAGTACTTC. It translates to CASSQDRTGEETQYF.

The count of this clone is one. V and J are TRBV15 and TRBJ2-5; 9 bases are a match to TRBD2. V lost 3 bases, J lost 11 bases, and 7 bases stayed unmatched. CDR1 and CDR2 (germline): LNHNV, YYDKDF (reference sequence). The CDR3 contains 13 residues. In DNA, the CDR3 is TGTGCCACCAGCAGTCTAGCGGGAAAAGAGCAGTACTTC. It codes for CATSSLAGKEQYF.

The CDR3 DNA reads TGTGCCTGGAGTGTGAAGGGGTCCTCTGGAAACACCATATATTTT. This translates into CAWSVKGSSGNTIYF. This chain joins TRBV30 and TRBJ1-3, with TRBD1 as a possible D gene (5 bases). CDR3 length equals 15 residues. Trimming took off 0 bases at V and 0 bases at J, with 9 bases between the two ends. CDR1 is GTSNPN, CDR2 SVGIG, per germline (reference sequence). Full variable domain (missing parts from reference TRBV30 and TRBJ1-3): SQTIHQWPATLVQPVGSPLSLECTVEGTSNPNLYWYRQAAGRGLQLLFYSVGIGQISSEVPQNLSASRPQDRQFILSSKKLLLSDSGFYLCAWSVKGSSGNTIYFGEGSWLTVV.

The V gene is TRBV7-9, the J gene TRBJ2-3, with TRBD2 matching 10 bases. The length of the CDR3 is 15 residues. V shed 5 bases and J 4 bases; nucleotides not matched to a gene: 6. Germline V gives CDR1 SEHNR, CDR2 FQNEAQ (reference sequence). CDR3 in amino acids: CASSQTGTSADTQYF. The CDR3 nucleotides read TGTGCCAGCAGCCAAACCGGGACTAGCGCAGATACGCAGTATTTT.